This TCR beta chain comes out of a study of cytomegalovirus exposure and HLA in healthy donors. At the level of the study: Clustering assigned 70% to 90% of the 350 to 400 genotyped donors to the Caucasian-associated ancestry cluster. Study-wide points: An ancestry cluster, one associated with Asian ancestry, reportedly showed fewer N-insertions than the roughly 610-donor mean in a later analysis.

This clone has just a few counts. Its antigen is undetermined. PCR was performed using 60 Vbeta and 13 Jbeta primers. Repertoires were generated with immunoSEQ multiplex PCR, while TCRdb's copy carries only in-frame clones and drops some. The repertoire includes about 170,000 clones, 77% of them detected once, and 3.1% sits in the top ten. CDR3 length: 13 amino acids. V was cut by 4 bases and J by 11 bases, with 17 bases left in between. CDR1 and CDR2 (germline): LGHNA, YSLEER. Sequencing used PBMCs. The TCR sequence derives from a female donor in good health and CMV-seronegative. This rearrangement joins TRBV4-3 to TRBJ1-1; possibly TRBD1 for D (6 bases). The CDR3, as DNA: TGCGCCAGCAGCCCCGGGGGGCTGGGGGGGGCTTTCTTT. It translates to CASSPGGLGGAFF.